This TCR beta chain was sequenced during a study of CD8 T cells in Susac syndrome. Only a few counts were recorded for this clonotype. Healthy donors, matched for age and sex, constituted the control group. TEMRA cells were FACS-enriched, unlike CD8+ and CD4+ T cells, which were negatively isolated. Germline-derived CDR1 and CDR2 are DFQATT and SNEGSKA (reference sequence). The CDR3 runs to 13 residues. Germline trimming cut 5 bases from V and 3 bases from J; bases unmatched to any gene: 4. When the RNA was reverse transcribed, random hexamers were used with an input of about 0.45 to 1 ug. The method of amplification for TCR beta CDR3 was immunoSEQ multiplex PCR, covering 54 Vbeta and 13 Jbeta. TCRdb reanalysed the immunoSEQ multiplex PCR reads using MiXCR and keeps one entry per CDR3 protein. The repertoire holds about 200,000 distinct CDR3 sequences, with 85% to 95% as singletons.

Specimen: CD4+ T cells from PBMCs. The rearrangement links TRBV20-1 to TRBJ2-3; TRBD1 agrees at 8 bases. The sequence was collected from a human donor in good health. The CDR3 spells CSASGQGTDTQYF. CDR3 sequence (DNA): TGCAGTGCTTCAGGACAGGGTACAGATACGCAGTATTTT.